This T cell receptor (beta chain) is drawn from a study of blood T cell repertoires in COVID-19. On the study more broadly: Both acute and convalescent COVID-19 samples were obtained from the United States, Italy and Spain.

The CDR3 contains 15 residues. The ends lost 5 bases at V and 5 bases at J; junction bases unmatched: 8. Germline loops: CDR1 SGHTA, CDR2 FQGNSA. Generated by immunoSEQ multiplex PCR, the TCRdb table keeps only in-frame clones and is missing some. The repertoire holds 70,000 to 95,000 clones, 85% seen once, with 12% in the top ten. This clonotype was sampled from an older woman with active or convalescent COVID-19. Sequencing was performed on peripheral blood. This sequence joins TRBV7-2 and TRBJ2-2; TRBD2 matches at 7 bases. The CDR3 loop reads CASSQWDYLTGELFF. Here the CDR3 DNA reads TGTGCCAGCAGCCAATGGGACTACCTAACCGGGGAGCTGTTTTTT.